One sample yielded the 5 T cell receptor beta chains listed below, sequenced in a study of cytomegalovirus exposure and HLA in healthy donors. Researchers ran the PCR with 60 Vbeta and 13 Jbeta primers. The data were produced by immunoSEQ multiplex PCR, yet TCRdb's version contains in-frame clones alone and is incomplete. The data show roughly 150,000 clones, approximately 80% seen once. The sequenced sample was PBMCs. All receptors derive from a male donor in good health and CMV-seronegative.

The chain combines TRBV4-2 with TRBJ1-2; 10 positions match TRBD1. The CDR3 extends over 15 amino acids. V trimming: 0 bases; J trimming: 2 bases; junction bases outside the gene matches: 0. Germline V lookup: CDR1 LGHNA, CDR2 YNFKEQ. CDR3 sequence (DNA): TGTGCCAGCAGCCAAGAGGACAGGGGGAACTATGGCTACACCTTC. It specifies CASSQEDRGNYGYTF.

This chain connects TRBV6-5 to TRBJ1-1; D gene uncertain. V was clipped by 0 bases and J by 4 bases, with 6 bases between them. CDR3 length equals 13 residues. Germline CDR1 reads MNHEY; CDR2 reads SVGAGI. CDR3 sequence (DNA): TGTGCCAGCAGTTACTCTACTAGCACTGAAGCTTTCTTT. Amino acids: CASSYSTSTEAFF.

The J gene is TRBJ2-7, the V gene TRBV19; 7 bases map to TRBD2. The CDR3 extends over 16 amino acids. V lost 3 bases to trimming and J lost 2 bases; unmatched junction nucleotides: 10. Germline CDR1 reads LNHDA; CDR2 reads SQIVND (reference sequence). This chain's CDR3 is CASSIFGGAGPYEQYF. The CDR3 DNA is TGTGCCAGTAGTATCTTCGGCGGAGCGGGACCCTACGAGCAGTACTTC.

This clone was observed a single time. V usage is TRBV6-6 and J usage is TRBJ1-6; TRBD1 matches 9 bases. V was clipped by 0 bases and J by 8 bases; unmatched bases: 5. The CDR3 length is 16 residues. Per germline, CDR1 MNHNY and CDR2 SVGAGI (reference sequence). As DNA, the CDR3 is TGTGCCAGCAGTTACTCGGGACAGGGAGTGGATTCACCCCTCCACTTT. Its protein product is CASSYSGQGVDSPLHF.

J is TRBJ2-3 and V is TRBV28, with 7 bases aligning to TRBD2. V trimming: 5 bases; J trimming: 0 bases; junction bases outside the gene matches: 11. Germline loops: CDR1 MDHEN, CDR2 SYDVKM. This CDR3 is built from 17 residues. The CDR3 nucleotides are TGTGCCAGCAGTCCCCCCTGGCCTAGCGGTAGCACAGATACGCAGTATTTT. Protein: CASSPPWPSGSTDTQYF.